This is a list of T cell receptor beta chains from one sample in a study of a mutant IDH1 vaccine in newly diagnosed glioma. Their antigens remain unidentified. Repertoires were generated with immunoSEQ multiplex PCR, while TCRdb's copy carries only in-frame clones and drops some. The table has around 30,000 clones, about 85% seen once; the top ten hold around 8%. The starting material was PBMCs, obtained from a glioma patient whose treatment included an IDH1 peptide vaccine. These TCRs come from a woman aged 18 to 35 with glioma. Both conserved end residues are part of each CDR3. The D gene is left open where the match is weak. Clone size is shown for a subset of rows, as once, few, many or a class of expanded clone.

CDR3 length	V gene	D gene	J gene	clone size	CDR3 protein	CDR3 DNA
14	TRBV10-3	.	TRBJ2-5	.	CAIRVREGQETQYF	TGTGCCATCAGGGTTCGGGAAGGTCAAGAGACCCAGTACTTC
18	TRBV5-1	TRBD2	TRBJ2-2	.	CASSGGLAGGLDTGELFF	TGCGCCAGCAGCGGGGGACTAGCGGGGGGGCTGGACACCGGGGAGCTGTTTTTT
15	TRBV6-6	TRBD1	TRBJ2-7	.	CASRNPGTGAYEQYF	TGTGCCAGCAGAAACCCCGGGACAGGGGCTTACGAGCAGTACTTC
16	TRBV6-1	.	TRBJ1-2	.	CASSDVPRVGNYGYTF	TGTGCCAGCAGTGATGTGCCCAGGGTGGGGAACTATGGCTACACCTTC
15	TRBV6-1	.	TRBJ1-5	.	CASREALYSNQPQHF	TGTGCCAGCAGAGAGGCTCTTTATAGCAATCAGCCCCAGCATTTT
15	TRBV19	.	TRBJ1-2	.	CASKEGLLGNYGYTF	TGTGCCAGTAAAGAGGGACTCCTAGGGAACTATGGCTACACCTTC
14	TRBV19	.	TRBJ1-1	few	CASSIGGAGTEAFF	TGTGCCAGTAGTATAGGTGGGGCGGGCACTGAAGCTTTCTTT
19	TRBV21-1	.	TRBJ1-5	once	CASSKKPATVTYSNQPQHF	TGTGCCAGCAGCAAAAAGCCCGCGACAGTTACATATAGCAATCAGCCCCAGCATTTT
14	TRBV9	TRBD1	TRBJ1-1	few	CASSVSTGGRPAFF	TGTGCCAGCAGCGTGAGCACAGGGGGCCGCCCGGCTTTCTTT
14	TRBV7-9	TRBD1	TRBJ2-7	.	CASSSWTGSYEQYF	TGTGCCAGCAGCTCGTGGACAGGCTCCTACGAGCAGTACTTC
13	TRBV7-7	.	TRBJ2-7	few	CASSPDGNYEQYF	TGTGCTAGCAGCCCCGACGGGAACTACGAGCAGTACTTC
16	TRBV6-1	.	TRBJ2-7	.	CASSELVRVQGYEQYF	TGTGCCAGCAGTGAACTAGTTAGGGTTCAAGGGTACGAGCAGTACTTC
15	TRBV19	TRBD1	TRBJ2-3	.	CASRSRTGGSDTQYF	TGTGCCAGTAGGTCCCGGACAGGGGGCTCAGATACGCAGTATTTT
14	TRBV6-1	TRBD2	TRBJ2-7	.	CASSELGTTYEQYF	TGTGCCAGCAGTGAACTCGGGACTACCTACGAGCAGTACTTC
13	TRBV28	.	TRBJ2-1	.	CASSFRELDEQFF	TGTGCCAGCAGTTTCCGGGAGCTCGATGAGCAGTTCTTC
16	TRBV27	TRBD1	TRBJ1-1	.	CASSTFGTGLNTEAFF	TGTGCCAGCAGCACGTTTGGGACAGGGCTGAACACTGAAGCTTTCTTT
17	TRBV11-3	TRBD1	TRBJ1-1	.	CASSLAKLLRGSTEAFF	TGTGCCAGCAGCTTAGCCAAATTACTCAGGGGGAGTACTGAAGCTTTCTTT
13	TRBV5-1	.	TRBJ1-5	.	CASRTGSNQPQHF	TGCGCCAGCAGAACCGGGTCCAATCAGCCCCAGCATTTT
13	TRBV7-9	.	TRBJ2-7	.	CASSLTGTHEQYF	TGTGCCAGCAGCTTAACAGGGACTCACGAGCAGTACTTC
15	TRBV6-6	.	TRBJ1-4	.	CASSYSQTTNEKLFF	TGTGCCAGCAGTTACTCCCAGACAACTAATGAAAAACTGTTTTTT
15	TRBV5-4	.	TRBJ2-2	.	CASSNGGLGTGELFF	TGTGCCAGCAGCAATGGGGGCTTGGGCACCGGGGAGCTGTTTTTT
15	TRBV6-1	.	TRBJ1-2	.	CASRPDGAANYGYTF	TGTGCCAGCAGGCCCGATGGGGCGGCTAACTATGGCTACACCTTC
10	TRBV20-1	.	TRBJ1-2	.	CSSLKGGYTF	TGCAGTTCTCTTAAGGGAGGCTACACCTTC
16	TRBV4-2	.	TRBJ1-2	.	CASSQDLGGANYGYTF	TGTGCCAGCAGCCAAGATCTTGGGGGGGCCAACTATGGCTACACCTTC
14	TRBV19	.	TRBJ2-2	once	CASSPRQAPGELFF	TGTGCCAGTAGTCCCCGACAGGCCCCCGGGGAGCTGTTTTTT
13	TRBV4-1	.	TRBJ1-5	once	CASSQDLIQPQHF	TGCGCCAGCAGCCAAGATCTTATTCAGCCCCAGCATTTT
15	TRBV4-1	TRBD1	TRBJ1-2	.	CASSQPTGGMRGYTF	TGCGCCAGCAGCCAACCTACAGGGGGCATGAGGGGCTACACCTTC
12	TRBV2	TRBD1	TRBJ1-6	.	CAHRGTIGSLHF	TGTGCCCACAGGGGGACAATTGGGTCCCTCCACTTT
14	TRBV7-9	TRBD1	TRBJ1-2	.	CASSPRDSLNGYTF	TGTGCCAGCAGCCCTCGGGACAGCTTAAATGGCTACACCTTC